Sequencing of this TCR beta chain was carried out in a study of human T cells and chemical hapten exposure. For the study at large: Diphenylcyclopropenone doses were given weekly to the scalps of patients across the approximately 24-week study.

The time point was: pre-sensitization, week 0. Treatment specified: therapeutic diphenylcyclopropenone sensitization with weekly scalp DPC. Blood draws came first, before each patch test. Whole blood, unfractionated, served as the material for total RNA extraction. One entry per CDR3 protein results from TCRdb running MiXCR on the RACE reads. The table includes 280,000 or so distinct CDR3 sequences, approximately 7.5% detected once. The CDR3 loop spans 16 amino acids. V gave up 0 bases and J gave up 5 bases, with 16 bases separating them. Germline loops: CDR1 LGHNT, CDR2 FRNRAP. Specimen: whole blood, collected in connection with sensitization to the hapten diphenylcyclopropenone (DPC). The sequence came from a young man with alopecia areata. Some clones in this sample may be carry-over from other donors' samples. The chain couples TRBV12-5 to TRBJ1-1; D gene ambiguous. Here the CDR3 reads CASGLVLVREPTEAFF. The CDR3 nucleotides are TGTGCTAGTGGTTTGGTACTGGTCCGGGAGCCAACTGAAGCTTTCTTT.